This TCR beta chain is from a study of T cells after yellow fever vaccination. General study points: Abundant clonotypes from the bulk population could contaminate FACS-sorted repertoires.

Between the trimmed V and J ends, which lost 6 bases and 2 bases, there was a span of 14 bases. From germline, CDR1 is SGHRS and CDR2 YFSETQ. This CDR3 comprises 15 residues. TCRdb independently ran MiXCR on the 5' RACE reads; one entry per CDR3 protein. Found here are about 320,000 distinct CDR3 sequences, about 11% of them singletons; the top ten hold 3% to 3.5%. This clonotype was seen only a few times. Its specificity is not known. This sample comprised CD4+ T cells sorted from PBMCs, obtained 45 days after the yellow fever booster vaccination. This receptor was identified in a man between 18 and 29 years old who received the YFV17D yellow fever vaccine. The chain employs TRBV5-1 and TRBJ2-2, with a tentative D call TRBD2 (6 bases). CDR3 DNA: TGCGCCAGCAAGGAGAACGGGGGAAACACCGGGGAGCTGTTTTTT. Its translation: CASKENGGNTGELFF.